These 2 T cell receptor beta chains originate from one sample sequenced in a study of T cells in Graves' hyperthyroidism and ophthalmopathy. TCR beta CDR3 regions were amplified from RNA transcripts. A first-round RT-PCR of the TCR CDR3 used the HTBI primer set. MiXCR was run by TCRdb on the multiplex PCR reads, yielding one entry per CDR3 protein. The sample has about 770,000 distinct CDR3 sequences, approximately 18% seen once. Sequenced input: blood. The receptors were sampled from a woman aged 45-59 years with Graves' hyperthyroidism that later progressed to Graves' ophthalmopathy.

There are a few counts of this clonotype. The gene calls are TRBV20-1 and TRBJ1-4; tentatively, D is TRBD1 (5 bases). V was clipped by 2 bases and J by 8 bases, with 18 bases between them. The CDR3 contains 15 residues. Looked up from germline, CDR1 is DFQATT and CDR2 is SNEGSKA (reference sequence). CDR3 in DNA: TGCAGTGCTAGATTACAACAGGCCGTGGGGGAAAAACTGTTTTTT. Protein: CSARLQQAVGEKLFF.

This clonotype has only a few counts. The V call is TRBV6-2 or TRBV6-3, the J call TRBJ2-7, with 16 bases matching TRBD2. The CDR3 contains 16 residues. The V gene's germline CDR1 is MNHEY and CDR2 SVGEGT. Unmatched junction bases numbered 5, after V lost 6 bases and J lost 3 bases. The CDR3 loop is CASSRGLAGGLYEQYF. CDR3 nucleotides: TGTGCCAGCAGCCGGGGACTAGCGGGGGGGCTCTACGAGCAGTACTTC.